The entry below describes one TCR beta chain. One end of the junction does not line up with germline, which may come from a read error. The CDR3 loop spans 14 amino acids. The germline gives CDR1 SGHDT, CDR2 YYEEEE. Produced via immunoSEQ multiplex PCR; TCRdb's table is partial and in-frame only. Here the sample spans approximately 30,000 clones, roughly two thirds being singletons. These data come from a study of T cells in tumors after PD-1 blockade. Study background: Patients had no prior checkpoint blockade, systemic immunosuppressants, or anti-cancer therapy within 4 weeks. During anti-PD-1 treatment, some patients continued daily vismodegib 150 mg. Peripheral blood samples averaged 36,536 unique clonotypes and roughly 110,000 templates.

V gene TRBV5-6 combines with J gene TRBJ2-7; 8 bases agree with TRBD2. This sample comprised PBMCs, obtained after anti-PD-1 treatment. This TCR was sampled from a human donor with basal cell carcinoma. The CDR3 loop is CASSLAGLGGEQHF. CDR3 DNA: TGTGCCAGCAGCTTGGCGGGACTAGGTGGCGAGCAGCACTTC.